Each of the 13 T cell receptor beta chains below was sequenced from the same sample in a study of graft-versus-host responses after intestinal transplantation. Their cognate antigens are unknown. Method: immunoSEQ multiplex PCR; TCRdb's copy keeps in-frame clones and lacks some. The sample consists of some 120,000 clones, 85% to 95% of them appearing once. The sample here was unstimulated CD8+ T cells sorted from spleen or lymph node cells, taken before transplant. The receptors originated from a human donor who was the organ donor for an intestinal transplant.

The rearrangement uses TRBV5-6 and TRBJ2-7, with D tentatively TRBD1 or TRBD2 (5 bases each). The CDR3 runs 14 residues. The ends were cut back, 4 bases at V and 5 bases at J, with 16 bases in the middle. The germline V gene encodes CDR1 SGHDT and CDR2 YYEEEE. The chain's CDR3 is CASSPGAGSHEQYF. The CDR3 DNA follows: TGTGCCAGCAGCCCCGGGGCGGGTTCCCACGAGCAGTACTTC.

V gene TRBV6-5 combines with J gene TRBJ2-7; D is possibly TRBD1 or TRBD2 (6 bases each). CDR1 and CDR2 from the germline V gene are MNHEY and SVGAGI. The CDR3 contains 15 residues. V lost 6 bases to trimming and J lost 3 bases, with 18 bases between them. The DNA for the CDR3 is TGTGCCAGCAGCCCCGTCCCGGGGGCCGACTACGAGCAGTACTTC. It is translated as CASSPVPGADYEQYF.

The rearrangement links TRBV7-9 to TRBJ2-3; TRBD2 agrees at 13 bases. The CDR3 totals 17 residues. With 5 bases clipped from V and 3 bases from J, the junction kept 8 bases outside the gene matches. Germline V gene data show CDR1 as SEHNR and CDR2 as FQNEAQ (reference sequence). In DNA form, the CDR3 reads TGTGCCAGCAGCCGCACCACTAGCGGGAGGGGGACAGATACGCAGTATTTT. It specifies CASSRTTSGRGTDTQYF.

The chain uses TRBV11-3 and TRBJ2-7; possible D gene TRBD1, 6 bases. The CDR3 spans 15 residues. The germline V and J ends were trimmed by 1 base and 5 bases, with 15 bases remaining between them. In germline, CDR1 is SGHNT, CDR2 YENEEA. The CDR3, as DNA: TGTGCCAGCAGCTTAGCAGGTCAGGGGTCCCACGAGCAGTACTTC. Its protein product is CASSLAGQGSHEQYF.

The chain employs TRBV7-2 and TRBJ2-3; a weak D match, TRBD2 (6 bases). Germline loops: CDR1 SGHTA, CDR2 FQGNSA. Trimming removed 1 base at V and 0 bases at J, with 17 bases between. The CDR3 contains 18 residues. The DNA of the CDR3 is TGTGCCAGCAGCTTAGTTCGTCGGGAGACCTCTAGCACAGATACGCAGTATTTT. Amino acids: CASSLVRRETSSTDTQYF.

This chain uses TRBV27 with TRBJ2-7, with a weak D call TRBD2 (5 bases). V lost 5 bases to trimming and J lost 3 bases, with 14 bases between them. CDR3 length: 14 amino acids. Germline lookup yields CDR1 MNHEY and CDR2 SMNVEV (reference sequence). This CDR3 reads CASSIGGPLYEQYF. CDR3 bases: TGTGCCAGCAGTATAGGAGGCCCCCTCTACGAGCAGTACTTC.

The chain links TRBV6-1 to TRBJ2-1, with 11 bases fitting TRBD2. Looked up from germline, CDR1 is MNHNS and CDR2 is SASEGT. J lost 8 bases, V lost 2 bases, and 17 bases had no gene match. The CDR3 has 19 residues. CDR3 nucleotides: TGTGCCAGCAGTGAACCCCTAGCGGGAGGCCCTAAAACTTTATATGAGCAGTTCTTC. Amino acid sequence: CASSEPLAGGPKTLYEQFF.

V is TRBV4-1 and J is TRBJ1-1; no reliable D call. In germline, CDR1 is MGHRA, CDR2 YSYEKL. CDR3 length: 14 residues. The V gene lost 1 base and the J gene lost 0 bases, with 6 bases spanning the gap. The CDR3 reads CASSQVRLNTEAFF. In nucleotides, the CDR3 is TGCGCCAGCAGCCAAGTGAGGTTGAACACTGAAGCTTTCTTT.

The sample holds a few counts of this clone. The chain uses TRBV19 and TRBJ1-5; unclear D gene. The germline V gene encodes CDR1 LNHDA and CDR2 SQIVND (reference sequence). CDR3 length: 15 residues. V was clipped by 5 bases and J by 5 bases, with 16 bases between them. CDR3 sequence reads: CASSVPDHRDQPQHF. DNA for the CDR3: TGTGCCAGTAGTGTCCCGGATCACCGCGATCAGCCCCAGCATTTT.

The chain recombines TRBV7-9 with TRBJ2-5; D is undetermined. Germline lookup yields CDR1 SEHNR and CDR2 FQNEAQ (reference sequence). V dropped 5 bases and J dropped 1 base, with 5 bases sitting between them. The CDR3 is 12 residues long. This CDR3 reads CASSLTQETQYF. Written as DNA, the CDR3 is TGTGCCAGCAGCCTGACCCAAGAGACCCAGTACTTC.

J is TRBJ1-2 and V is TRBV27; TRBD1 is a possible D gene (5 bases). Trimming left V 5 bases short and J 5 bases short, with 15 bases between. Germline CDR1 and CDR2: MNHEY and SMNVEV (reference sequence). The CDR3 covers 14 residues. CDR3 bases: TGTGCCAGCAGTCCCTCCACAGGCGGATATGGCTACACCTTC. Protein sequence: CASSPSTGGYGYTF.

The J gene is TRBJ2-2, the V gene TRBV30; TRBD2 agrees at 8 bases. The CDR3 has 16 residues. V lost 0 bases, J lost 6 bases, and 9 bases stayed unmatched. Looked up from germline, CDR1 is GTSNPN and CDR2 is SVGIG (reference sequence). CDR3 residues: CAWSVRSGSLAGELFF. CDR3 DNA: TGTGCCTGGAGTGTACGAAGCGGGAGTTTAGCCGGGGAGCTGTTTTTT.

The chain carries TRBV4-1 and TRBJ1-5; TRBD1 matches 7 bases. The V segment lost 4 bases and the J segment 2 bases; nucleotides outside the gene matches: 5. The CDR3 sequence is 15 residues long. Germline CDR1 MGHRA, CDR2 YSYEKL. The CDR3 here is CASSRNTGGNQPQHF. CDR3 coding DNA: TGCGCCAGCAGCCGAAACACAGGGGGCAATCAGCCCCAGCATTTT.